This T cell receptor (beta chain) was sequenced in a study of radiotherapy plus CTLA-4 blockade in lung cancer. The germline V gene encodes CDR1 MNHEY and CDR2 SVGAGI. V was pared by 4 bases and J by 7 bases, with 14 bases between. The CDR3 runs 14 residues. The method was immunoSEQ multiplex PCR; TCRdb's version includes in-frame clones alone and lacks a portion of them. This sample has some 67,000 clones, with 65% to 85% found just once. The starting material was peripheral blood, obtained from a patient treated with radiotherapy plus ipilimumab. The rearrangement uses TRBV6-5 and TRBJ2-1, with D possibly TRBD2 on 6 matching bases. This clonotype originated in a human donor with non-small cell lung cancer whose response to radiotherapy plus ipilimumab could not be evaluated. Some clones in this sample may be carry-over from other donors' samples. DNA for the CDR3: TGTGCCAGCAGTTCGGGACTCCTTCTAAATGAGCAGTTCTTC. Its protein product is CASSSGLLLNEQFF.